These 27 T cell receptor beta chains came from one sample sequenced in a study of T cells in Graves' hyperthyroidism and ophthalmopathy. It was RNA transcripts that yielded the amplified TCR beta CDR3 regions. The HTBI primer set was used in a first-round RT-PCR of the TCR CDR3. TCRdb itself ran the multiplex PCR reads through MiXCR, one entry per CDR3 protein. The sample shows roughly 400,000 distinct CDR3 sequences, roughly 25% of them seen only once. The sample consisted of blood. These TCRs come from a man aged 45-60 years with Graves' hyperthyroidism.

This chain connects TRBV5-1 to TRBJ2-7; TRBD1 matches at 8 bases. Germline CDR1 and CDR2: SGHRS and YFSETQ. This CDR3 has 14 residues. Trimming took 4 bases from V and 5 from J; bases not matched to a gene: 8. The CDR3 region has the DNA TGCGCCAGCAGCGTTGGACAGGGACGAGACGAGCAGTACTTC. This sequence encodes CASSVGQGRDEQYF.

The chain employs TRBV14 and TRBJ2-3, with no clear D. Per the germline V gene, CDR1 is SGHDN and CDR2 is FVKESK. V was shortened by 0 bases and J by 6 bases, with 10 bases between the two germline ends. CDR3 length equals 14 residues. CDR3 sequence: CASSQDWASDTQYF. The CDR3 DNA reads as TGTGCCAGCAGCCAAGATTGGGCGTCTGATACGCAGTATTTT.

This chain uses TRBV20-1 with TRBJ2-1; 12 bases are shared with TRBD2. V shed 3 bases and J 4 bases; nucleotides not matched to a gene: 10. The length of the CDR3 is 17 residues. The germline V gene has CDR1 DFQATT and CDR2 SNEGSKA (reference sequence). In DNA form, the CDR3 reads TGCAGTGCTAGTCCTAGCGGGAGGGCCCTCGGGTACAATGAGCAGTTCTTC. It is translated as CSASPSGRALGYNEQFF.

This clonotype was picked up a small number of times. The V gene is TRBV5-1, the J gene TRBJ2-7, with D possibly TRBD2 on 5 matching bases. Germline assignment: CDR1 SGHRS and CDR2 YFSETQ. CDR3 length: 14 amino acids. V was shortened by 6 bases and J by 6 bases, with 19 bases between the two germline ends. CDR3: CASTPGKEGLEQYF. The DNA for the CDR3 is TGCGCCAGCACCCCCGGAAAAGAGGGTCTCGAGCAGTACTTC.

This clonotype was detected only a few times. At one end, the junction sequence differs from germline, possibly due to a read error. The J gene is TRBJ2-5, the V gene TRBV11-2, with 7 bases matching TRBD2. The CDR3 has 12 residues. Germline loops: CDR1 SGHAT, CDR2 FQNNGV. The CDR3 sequence is CASRASGETQYF. In DNA, the CDR3 is TGTGCGAGCAGGGCTAGCGGAGAGACCCAGTACTTC.

The V call is TRBV28, the J call TRBJ2-7, with 7 positions matching TRBD1. The V and J ends lost 6 bases and 4 bases, in that order; junction bases with no gene match: 6. Looked up from germline, CDR1 is MDHEN and CDR2 is SYDVKM. The CDR3 totals 13 residues. The CDR3 region has the DNA TGTGCCAGCAGGCAGACAGGGACGTACGAGCAGTACTTC. It translates to CASRQTGTYEQYF.

This clonotype was detected many times. The chain links TRBV30 to TRBJ1-5; D is perhaps TRBD1 (6 bases). V was trimmed by 1 base and J by 3 bases, leaving 10 bases between them. There are 14 residues in the CDR3. CDR1 and CDR2 from the germline V gene are GTSNPN and SVGIG (reference sequence). In DNA, the CDR3 is TGTGCCTGGAGTGACAGGGCGAACAATCAGCCCCAGCATTTT. Amino acid sequence: CAWSDRANNQPQHF. Drawing the rest from reference TRBV30 and TRBJ1-5, the complete variable domain is SQTIHQWPATLVQPVGSPLSLECTVEGTSNPNLYWYRQAAGRGLQLLFYSVGIGQISSEVPQNLSASRPQDRQFILSSKKLLLSDSGFYLCAWSDRANNQPQHFGDGTRLSIL.

The genes are TRBV20-1 and TRBJ1-2; TRBD1 might be the D (5 bases). The germline V gene has CDR1 DFQATT and CDR2 SNEGSKA (reference sequence). CDR3 size: 15 residues. The V gene lost 6 bases and the J gene lost 7 bases, with 24 bases spanning the gap. The CDR3 loop reads CSAWGPLIGGLGYTF. DNA for the CDR3: TGCAGTGCATGGGGACCCCTCATTGGGGGACTTGGCTACACCTTC.

The table lists this clonotype with many counts. The chain employs TRBV14 and TRBJ1-1, with D unresolved. The germline V gene has CDR1 SGHDN and CDR2 FVKESK. V was cut by 0 bases and J by 3 bases, with 5 bases left in between. The CDR3 totals 13 residues. The CDR3 bases are TGTGCCAGCAGCCAAGATCAGTACACTGAAGCTTTCTTT. Encoded protein: CASSQDQYTEAFF.

This clonotype was seen repeatedly, ten times or more. This rearrangement joins TRBV7-8 to TRBJ2-3; D is undetermined. The CDR3 has 15 amino acids. Germline V CDR1 and CDR2: SGHVS, FQNEAQ. V was shortened by 1 base and J by 0 bases, with 8 bases between the two germline ends. Here the CDR3 reads CASSLEGSSTDTQYF. Written as DNA, the CDR3 is TGTGCCAGCAGCTTAGAGGGCTCTAGCACAGATACGCAGTATTTT.

This clonotype was observed at least ten times. The gene calls are TRBV20-1 and TRBJ2-5, with 12 bases aligning to TRBD2. CDR3 size: 15 residues. Per the germline V gene, CDR1 is DFQATT and CDR2 is SNEGSKA (reference sequence). Trimming cost V 6 bases and J 6 bases; bases outside gene matches: 11. CDR3 amino acids: CSASPTSGSRQTQYF. The CDR3 DNA reads TGCAGTGCCAGTCCGACTAGCGGGAGTAGGCAGACCCAGTACTTC.

There are a few counts of this clonotype. The chain couples TRBV15 to TRBJ2-3, with 14 bases lining up with TRBD2. V shed 9 bases, J shed 2 bases, and the junction held 10 bases outside the gene matches. CDR3 length equals 17 residues. Germline V gene sequence: CDR1 LNHNV, CDR2 YYDKDF (reference sequence). The CDR3 region is CATSGLAGGSPTDTQYF. The CDR3 DNA follows: TGTGCCACTAGTGGACTAGCGGGAGGCTCCCCCACAGATACGCAGTATTTT.

The chain uses TRBV6-2 or TRBV6-3 and TRBJ2-1; possibly TRBD1 or TRBD2 for D (5 bases each). The CDR3 consists of 12 residues. CDR1 is MNHEY, CDR2 SVGEGT, per germline. V was cut by 8 bases and J by 5 bases, with 10 bases left in between. The CDR3 is CASWGFNNEQFF. CDR3 sequence (DNA): TGTGCCAGCTGGGGGTTTAACAATGAGCAGTTCTTC.

The chain links TRBV13 to TRBJ2-3, with D unclear. The CDR3 covers 13 residues. V lost 5 bases and J 4 bases, leaving 10 bases between the germline ends. From germline, CDR1 is PRHDT and CDR2 FYEKMQ (reference sequence). CDR3 sequence (DNA): TGTGCCAGCAGCCAACGGACCTCAGATACGCAGTATTTT. The encoded protein is CASSQRTSDTQYF.

The genes are TRBV28 and TRBJ2-1; no firm D call. Trimming stripped 8 bases from V and 3 bases from J, with 5 bases between. Looked up from germline, CDR1 is MDHEN and CDR2 is SYDVKM. CDR3 length equals 11 residues. CDR3 DNA sequence: TGTGCCAGCCTAGGCTACAATGAGCAGTTCTTC. Encoded protein: CASLGYNEQFF.

There are a few counts of this clonotype. The chain uses TRBV29-1 and TRBJ2-7, with 8 bases aligning to TRBD1. With 6 bases clipped from V and 4 bases from J, the junction kept 11 bases outside the gene matches. The CDR3 runs 14 residues. The V gene's germline CDR1 is SQVTM and CDR2 ANQGSEA. The CDR3 DNA reads as TGCAGCGTCATAACCGGGACAGGAGCTTACGAGCAGTACTTC. This encodes CSVITGTGAYEQYF.

The chain combines TRBV5-5 with TRBJ2-1; no firm D call. The V gene lost 7 bases and the J gene lost 7 bases, with 15 bases spanning the gap. Germline CDR1 and CDR2: SGHKS and YYEKEE (reference sequence). There are 13 residues in the CDR3. CDR3 DNA sequence: TGTGCCAGCCACCCCTCCTGGCAAAATGAGCAGTTCTTC. This sequence encodes CASHPSWQNEQFF.

CDR3 DNA sequence: TGTGCCAGCAGCTCTACTAGCGGGAGGGCCAGGTGGGGATGCGAGCAGTACTTC. Its translation is CASSSTSGRARWGCEQYF. The chain combines TRBV11-2 with TRBJ2-7; 13 bases match TRBD2. Germline V gene sequence: CDR1 SGHAT, CDR2 FQNNGV. V gave up 4 bases and J gave up 6 bases; unmatched junction bases: 15. The CDR3 runs 18 residues.

This clonotype was counted a few times. The chain couples TRBV29-1 to TRBJ2-1, with a tentative D call TRBD1 (5 bases). This CDR3 spans 14 amino acids. The ends were cut back, 4 bases at V and 0 bases at J, with 10 bases in the middle. CDR1 and CDR2 from the germline V gene are SQVTM and ANQGSEA. The CDR3 loop is CSVARVDSYNEQFF. The CDR3 nucleotides read TGCAGCGTTGCCAGGGTTGACTCCTACAATGAGCAGTTCTTC.

In this sample, this clonotype turned up a few times. This rearrangement joins TRBV13 to TRBJ2-3; D is ambiguous. The CDR3 is made up of 14 amino acids. Germline assignment: CDR1 PRHDT and CDR2 FYEKMQ (reference sequence). The V end lost 2 bases, the J end lost 5 bases, and 11 bases lay between the germline ends. CDR3 loop: CASSLQTSRDTQYF. The CDR3 nucleotides are TGTGCCAGCAGCTTACAGACGTCGAGAGATACGCAGTATTTT.

As concerns this clonotype: One junction end disagrees with the germline gene, perhaps due to a read error. V and J are TRBV3-1 and TRBJ1-1, with D possibly being TRBD1 (5 bases). This CDR3 spans 14 amino acids. Germline CDR1 LGHDT, CDR2 YNNKEL (reference sequence). The CDR3 DNA reads as TGTGCCGGCAGCCACGTGGGGGAAAACACTGAAGCTTTCTTT. Its protein product is CAGSHVGENTEAFF.

This clonotype has at least ten counts. The CDR3 sequence: CASSLITNTEAFF. As DNA, the CDR3 is TGTGCCAGCAGCCTTATAACGAACACTGAAGCTTTCTTT. The chain combines TRBV3-1 with TRBJ1-1; D is unclear. This CDR3 is 13 amino acids long. CDR1 and CDR2 from the germline V gene are LGHDT and YNNKEL (reference sequence). The V and J ends lost 4 bases and 1 base respectively, with 7 bases between them.

The chain is built from TRBV16 and TRBJ1-2; 8 bases map to TRBD1. After removal of 0 bases from V and 7 bases from J, the junction contained 10 bases not matched to a gene. Germline V gives CDR1 KGHSY, CDR2 FQNENV. The CDR3 sequence is 16 residues long. The CDR3 nucleotides are TGTGCCAGCAGCCAATCCTCTGCAGGACAGGGCTTTGGCTACACCTTC. Residues: CASSQSSAGQGFGYTF.

This clonotype has a handful of counts. The chain carries TRBV6-1 and TRBJ2-7, with D tentatively TRBD1 (5 bases). The CDR3 runs 13 residues. The V gene lost 6 bases and the J gene lost 6 bases, with 15 bases spanning the gap. Per germline, CDR1 MNHNS and CDR2 SASEGT. CDR3 loop: CASRRTLGSEQYF. CDR3 coding DNA: TGTGCCAGCAGAAGGACATTGGGTTCCGAGCAGTACTTC.

The sample holds many counts of this clonotype. The CDR3 region is CASSSARNYGYTF. The CDR3 DNA reads as TGTGCCAGCAGCTCCGCCAGGAACTATGGCTACACCTTC. The chain uses TRBV11-2 and TRBJ1-2; D call uncertain. Germline assignment: CDR1 SGHAT and CDR2 FQNNGV. The length of the CDR3 is 13 residues. V was trimmed by 4 bases and J by 2 bases, leaving 8 bases between them.

This clonotype was seen only once. The J gene is TRBJ1-1, the V gene TRBV20-1; D is perhaps TRBD1 (6 bases). The CDR3 spans 13 residues. V lost 3 bases, J lost 8 bases, and 16 bases lay in between. Germline values: CDR1 DFQATT, CDR2 SNEGSKA (reference sequence). CDR3 sequence reads: CSARNRVNPEAFF. DNA of the CDR3: TGCAGTGCTAGGAACAGGGTCAACCCCGAAGCTTTCTTT.

The chain has TRBV29-1 and TRBJ2-1; D unclear. Germline CDR1 and CDR2: SQVTM and ANQGSEA. Deletions cut 3 bases from V and 0 bases from J, with 6 bases between. The CDR3 consists of 13 residues. Here the CDR3 DNA reads TGCAGCGTTGAGGCTAGCTCCTACAATGAGCAGTTCTTC. Translation gives CSVEASSYNEQFF.